What follows describes a single TCR beta chain. This specimen includes other DNA sequences encoding the same CDR3. The treatment was: around 19 received Ad26.COV2.S at low or high dose, single or two shots; 5 received placebo; per-sample allocation not given. Samples came from day 63 after the first vaccine or placebo injection. Trimming stripped 1 base from V and 1 base from J, with 7 bases between. This CDR3 spans 14 amino acids. Per germline, CDR1 SGHAT and CDR2 FQNNGV. This entry comes from a study of Ad26.COV2.S vaccination and SARS-CoV-2 variants. Libraries were prepared by immunoSEQ multiplex PCR; TCRdb keeps only in-frame clonotypes and omits some of them. Among roughly 350,000 clones listed, over 75% were seen once.

The V call is TRBV11-2, the J call TRBJ1-1; perhaps TRBD1 as D (6 bases). The sequence was obtained from a person between 18 and 59 years old who received the Ad26.COV2.S COVID-19 vaccine or a placebo. This specimen was peripheral blood, taken in a trial of Ad26.COV2.S vaccine versus placebo. The chain's CDR3 is CASSLGTANTEAFF. The CDR3 bases are TGTGCCAGCAGCTTAGGGACAGCGAACACTGAAGCTTTCTTT. The full variable domain, in which reference TRBV11-2 and TRBJ1-1 provide the parts outside the CDR3, is EAGVAQSPRYKIIEKRQSVAFWCNPISGHATLYWYQQILGQGPKLLIQFQNNGVVDDSQLPKDRFSAERLKGVDSTLKIQPAKLEDSAVYLCASSLGTANTEAFFGQGTRLTVV.